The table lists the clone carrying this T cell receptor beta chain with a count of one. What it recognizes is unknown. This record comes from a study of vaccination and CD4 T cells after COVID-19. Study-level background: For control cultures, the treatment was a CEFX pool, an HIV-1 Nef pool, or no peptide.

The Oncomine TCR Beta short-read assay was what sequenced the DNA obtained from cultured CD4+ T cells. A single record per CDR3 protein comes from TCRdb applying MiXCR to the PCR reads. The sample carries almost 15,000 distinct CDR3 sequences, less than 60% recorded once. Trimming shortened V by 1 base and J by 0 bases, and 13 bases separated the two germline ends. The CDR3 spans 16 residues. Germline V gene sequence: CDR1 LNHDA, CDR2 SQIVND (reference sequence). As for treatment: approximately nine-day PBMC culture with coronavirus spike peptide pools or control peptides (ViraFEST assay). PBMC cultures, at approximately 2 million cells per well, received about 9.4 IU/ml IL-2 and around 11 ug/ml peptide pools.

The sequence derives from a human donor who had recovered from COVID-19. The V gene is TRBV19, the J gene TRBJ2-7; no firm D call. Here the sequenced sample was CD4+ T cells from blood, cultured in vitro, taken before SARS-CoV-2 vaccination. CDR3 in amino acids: CASSIGPDLSSYEQYF. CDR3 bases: TGTGCCAGTAGTATAGGGCCGGATCTCTCCTCCTACGAGCAGTACTTC.